This TCR beta chain appears in the sequencing data of a study of early T cells in non-severe SARS-CoV-2 infection. The overall study: Sequenced bulk RNA came from whole blood that was unsorted, and chains were unpaired. General study results and limits: VDJdb-based annotation leaned toward anti-spike CD8 responses and missed private and CD4 specificities.

Worth noting for this clonotype: Its antigen is still unknown.

TCRdb reanalysed the 5' RACE reads using MiXCR and keeps one entry per CDR3 protein. The table has about 56,000 distinct CDR3 sequences, over 12% seen once. The TCR sequence derives from an adult who was a healthcare worker with PCR-confirmed SARS-CoV-2 infection or an uninfected control (not recorded which). Sequencing used whole blood, obtained at baseline.

CDR3 in DNA: TGCGCCAGCAGTGTCTCCCAGCATTTCTACGAGCAGTACTTC. It yields the protein CASSVSQHFYEQYF. The rearrangement uses TRBV10-2 and TRBJ2-7; D remains ambiguous. The CDR3 has 14 residues. CDR1 is WSHSY and CDR2 is SAAADI in the germline V gene. Trimming removed 4 bases from V and 3 bases from J, with 13 bases in between.